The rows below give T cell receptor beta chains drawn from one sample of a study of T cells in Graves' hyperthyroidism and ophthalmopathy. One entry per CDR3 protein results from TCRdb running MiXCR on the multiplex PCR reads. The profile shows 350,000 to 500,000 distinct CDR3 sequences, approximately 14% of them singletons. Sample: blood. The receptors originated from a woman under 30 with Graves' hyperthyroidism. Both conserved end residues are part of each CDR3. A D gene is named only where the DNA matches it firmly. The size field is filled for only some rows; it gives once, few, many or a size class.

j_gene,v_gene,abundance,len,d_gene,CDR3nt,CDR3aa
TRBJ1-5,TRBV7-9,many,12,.,TGTGCCAAGACAGGATTAAATCAGCCCCAGCATTTT,CAKTGLNQPQHF
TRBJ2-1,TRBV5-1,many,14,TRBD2,TGCGCCAGCAGCTCCGGGTTGGCGGGAGAGGAGCAGTTCTTC,CASSSGLAGEEQFF
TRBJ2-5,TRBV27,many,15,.,TGTGCCAGCAGTTCGGACCGGGACGTCAAAGAGACCCAGTACTTC,CASSSDRDVKETQYF
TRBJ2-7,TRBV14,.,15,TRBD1,TGTGCCAGCAGCCAACAACCGGGACAGGGGTTCCAGCAGTACTTC,CASSQQPGQGFQQYF
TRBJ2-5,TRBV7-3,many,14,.,TGTGCCAGCAGCTTAGGATCACCCGGAGAGACCCAGTACTTC,CASSLGSPGETQYF
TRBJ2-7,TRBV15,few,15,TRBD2,TGTGCCACCAGCAGAGAACTAGCGGACACCTACGAGCAGTACTTC,CATSRELADTYEQYF
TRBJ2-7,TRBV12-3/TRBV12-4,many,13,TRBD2,TGTGCCAGCAGGGAGCGGGAGGGTCTCGAGCAGTACTTC,CASREREGLEQYF
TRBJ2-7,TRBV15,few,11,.,TGTGCCACCAGCTCAACAGTCGAGCAGTACTTC,CATSSTVEQYF
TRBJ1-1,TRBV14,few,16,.,TGTGCCAGCAGCCAAGGTTCAGGGAAGATGAACACTGAAGCTTTCTTT,CASSQGSGKMNTEAFF
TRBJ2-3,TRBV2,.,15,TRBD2,TGTGCCAGCAGTGATGGGCTAGCGGGAACGGATACGCAGTATTTT,CASSDGLAGTDTQYF
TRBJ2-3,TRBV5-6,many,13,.,TGTGCCAGCATCGCCTTGGGGGGTAATACGCAGTATTTT,CASIALGGNTQYF
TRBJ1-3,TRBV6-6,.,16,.,TGTGCCAGCAGTTACGTAGGCCATGCCTCTGGAAACACCATATATTTT,CASSYVGHASGNTIYF
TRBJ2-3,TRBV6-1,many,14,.,TGTGCCAGCACCAGCTGGACAGGCACAGATACGCAGTATTTT,CASTSWTGTDTQYF
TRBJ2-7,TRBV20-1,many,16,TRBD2,TGCAGTGCTAATAACCCCCAGAGCGGGAGGGAGGACGAGCAGTACTTC,CSANNPQSGREDEQYF
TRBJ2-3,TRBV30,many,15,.,TGTGCCTGGAGTGTAGGTGGGAGTAGCACAGATACGCAGTATTTT,CAWSVGGSSTDTQYF
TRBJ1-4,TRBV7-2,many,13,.,TGTGCCAGCAGCTTATCGGGATTAGAAAAACTGTTTTTT,CASSLSGLEKLFF
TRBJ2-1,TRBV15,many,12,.,TGTGCCACCAGCAGAGAAGGGTTTGAGCAGTTCTTC,CATSREGFEQFF
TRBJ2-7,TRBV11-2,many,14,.,TGTGCCAGCAGCACCTGGCGGGACTCCTACGAGCAGTACTTC,CASSTWRDSYEQYF
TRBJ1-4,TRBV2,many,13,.,TGTGCCAGCATCCCCACCCATAATGAAAAACTGTTTTTT,CASIPTHNEKLFF
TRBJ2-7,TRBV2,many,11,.,TGTGCCAGCAGTGCACTAGGGGAGCAGTACTTC,CASSALGEQYF
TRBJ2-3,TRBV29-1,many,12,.,TGCAGCGTCGCCCTCTTAGGAGATACGCAGTATTTT,CSVALLGDTQYF
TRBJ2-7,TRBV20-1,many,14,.,TGCAGTGCTAGAATGCCTTCAGGGGGGTACGAGCAGTACTTC,CSARMPSGGYEQYF
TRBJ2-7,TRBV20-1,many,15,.,TGCAGTGCTAGAGATGGGGGGCGAGCTGCCGTCGAGCAGTACTTC,CSARDGGRAAVEQYF
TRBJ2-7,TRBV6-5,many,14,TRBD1,TGTGCCAGCAGTTACGTCCAGGGGGCGATCGAGCAGTACTTC,CASSYVQGAIEQYF
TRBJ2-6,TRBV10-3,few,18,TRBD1,TGTGCCATCAGTGAGTCTACAGGGGGCTTTTTTGGGGCCAACGTCCTGACTTTC,CAISESTGGFFGANVLTF
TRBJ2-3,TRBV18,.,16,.,TGTGCCAGCTCACCACTGAGCGGACCCAGCACAGATACGCAGTATTTT,CASSPLSGPSTDTQYF
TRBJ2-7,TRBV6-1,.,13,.,TGTGCCAGCAGCCGCCGGATGGAGAACGAGCAGTACTTC,CASSRRMENEQYF
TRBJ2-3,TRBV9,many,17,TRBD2,TGTGCCAGCAGCGTCAGACTAGCGGGAGGACACACAGATACGCAGTATTTT,CASSVRLAGGHTDTQYF
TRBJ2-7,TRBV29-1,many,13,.,TGCAGCATACTTGGCCTGGGCTCCTACGAGCAGTACTTC,CSILGLGSYEQYF
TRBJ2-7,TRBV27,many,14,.,TGTGCCAGCAGTTTATCGTTGGTAGCAGGGGAGCAGTACTTC,CASSLSLVAGEQYF
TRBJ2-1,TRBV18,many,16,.,TGTGCCAGCTCACCCGTTCGAGGAGGTAGGAACAATGAGCAGTTCTTC,CASSPVRGGRNNEQFF
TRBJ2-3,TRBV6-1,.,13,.,TGTGCCAGCAGTTTCGGAGGGCCAGATACGCAGTATTTT,CASSFGGPDTQYF
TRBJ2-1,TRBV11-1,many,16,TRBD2,TGTGCCAGCAGCCTTGACGCGGGACTAGTAGGGAATGAGCAGTTCTTC,CASSLDAGLVGNEQFF
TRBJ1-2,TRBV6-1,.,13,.,TGTGCCAGCGGACCCTTCGGGGGATACGGCTACACCTTC,CASGPFGGYGYTF
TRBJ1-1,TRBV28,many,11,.,TGTGCCAGCCGGAGTCAGGGTTGGGCTTTCTTT,CASRSQGWAFF
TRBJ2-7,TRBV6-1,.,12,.,TGTGCCTCCCCCCCCCCCACGGGCGAGCAGTACTTC,CASPPPTGEQYF
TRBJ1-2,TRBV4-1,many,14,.,TGCGCCAGCAGCCAAGATCGAGGTAGCTATGGCTACACCTTC,CASSQDRGSYGYTF
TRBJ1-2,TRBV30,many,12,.,TGTGCCTGGAGTGTACCCCCCGGAGGCTACACCTTC,CAWSVPPGGYTF
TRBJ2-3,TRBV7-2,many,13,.,TGTGCCAGCAGCTTAGCGGGATGGGATACGCAGTATTTT,CASSLAGWDTQYF
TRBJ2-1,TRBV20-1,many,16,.,TGCAGTGCTAGAGATGGTAGGAGGAATACCTACAATGAGCAGTTCTTC,CSARDGRRNTYNEQFF
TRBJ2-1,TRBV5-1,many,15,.,TGCGCCAGCAGCTTGGAGGCGGGGACCTACAATGAGCAGTTCTTC,CASSLEAGTYNEQFF
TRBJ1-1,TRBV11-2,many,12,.,TGTGCCAGCAGCTCCGGGGCTACTGAAGCTTTCTTT,CASSSGATEAFF
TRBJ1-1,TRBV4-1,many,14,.,TGCGCCAGCAGCCACCCGGGAGGGTACACTGAAGCTTTCTTT,CASSHPGGYTEAFF
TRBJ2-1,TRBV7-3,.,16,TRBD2,TGTGCCAGCAGCTTACGGCTAGCGGGAGGCTTCCGGGAGCAGTTCTTC,CASSLRLAGGFREQFF
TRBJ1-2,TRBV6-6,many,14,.,TGTGCCAGCAGTTATAGTCGGGGGTACTATGGCTACACCTTC,CASSYSRGYYGYTF
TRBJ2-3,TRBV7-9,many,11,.,TGTGCCAGCAGACCGGGTGGAACGCAGTATTTT,CASRPGGTQYF
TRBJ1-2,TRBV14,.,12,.,TGTGCCAGCAGCCAGACAGCCTATGGCTACACCTTC,CASSQTAYGYTF
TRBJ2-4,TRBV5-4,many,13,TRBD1,TGTGCCAGCAGCCTGACAGGGGGTAACATTCAGTACTTC,CASSLTGGNIQYF
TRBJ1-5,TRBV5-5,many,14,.,TGTGCCAGCAGCTTGGAGAGTGGCAATCAGCCCCAGCATTTT,CASSLESGNQPQHF
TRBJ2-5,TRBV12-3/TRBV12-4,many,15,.,TGTGCCAGCAGTGTGACCGGGACTTCCCAAGAGACCCAGTACTTC,CASSVTGTSQETQYF
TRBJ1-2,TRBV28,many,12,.,TGTGCCAGCAGTCCAGGGGCAACTGGCTACACCTTC,CASSPGATGYTF
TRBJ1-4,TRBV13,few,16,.,TGTGCCAGCAGCCTGGCCTCAGGTGGGGCAGGTGAAAAACTGTTTTTT,CASSLASGGAGEKLFF
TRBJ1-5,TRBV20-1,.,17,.,TGCAGTGCTAGAGCCGGAGGGATAGGGCTGGGAAATCAGCCCCAGCATTTT,CSARAGGIGLGNQPQHF
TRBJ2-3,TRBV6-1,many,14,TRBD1,TGTGCCAGCAGTTCGGGACAGCTCTCAGATACGCAGTATTTT,CASSSGQLSDTQYF
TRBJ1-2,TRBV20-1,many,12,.,TGCAGTGCTAGAGACGGGCTCTATGGCTACACCTTC,CSARDGLYGYTF
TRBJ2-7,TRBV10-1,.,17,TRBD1,TGCGCCAGCAGTGATCCGGACAGGGGGATGAAGTCCTACGAGCAGTACTTC,CASSDPDRGMKSYEQYF